These 22 T cell receptor beta chains share one sample of origin, sequenced in a study of T cells in Graves' hyperthyroidism and ophthalmopathy. From RNA transcripts, TCR beta CDR3 regions were amplified. The HTBI set primed first-round TCR CDR3 RT-PCR. TCRdb reprocessed the multiplex PCR reads via MiXCR and lists one record per CDR3 protein. This sample has 500,000 to 600,000 distinct CDR3 sequences, with 16% found just once. Material: blood. Receptor source: a woman between 18 and 29 years old with Graves' hyperthyroidism.

Of note for this clonotype: At one end, the junction sequence differs from germline, possibly due to a read error. The rearrangement uses TRBV20-1 and TRBJ2-7; TRBD1 agrees at 8 bases. Germline V CDR1 and CDR2: DFQATT, SNEGSKA (reference sequence). The CDR3 runs 12 residues. In nucleotides, the CDR3 is TGCAGTGCTAACAGGGGGTCGGGCGAGCAGTGCTTC. Encoded protein: CSANRGSGEQCF.

Written as DNA, the CDR3 is TGCGCCAGCAGCGCCGACAGGGTCAGCACAGATACGCAGTATTTT. It yields the protein CASSADRVSTDTQYF. The V call is TRBV5-1, the J call TRBJ2-3; TRBD1 aligns across 7 bases. The junction had 5 bases not matched to a gene; V was cut back by 4 bases and J by 0 bases. The CDR3 is 15 residues long. The germline V gene encodes CDR1 SGHRS and CDR2 YFSETQ. Using reference TRBV5-1 and TRBJ2-3 for the parts outside the CDR3, the full variable domain is KAGVTQTPRYLIKTRGQQVTLSCSPISGHRSVSWYQQTPGQGLQFLFEYFSETQRNKGNFPGRFSGRQFSNSRSEMNVSTLELGDSALYLCASSADRVSTDTQYFGPGTRLTVL.

This clonotype was seen a single time. V is TRBV7-9 and J is TRBJ2-5; 14 bases map to TRBD2. The CDR3 length is 16 residues. Trimming cost V 5 bases and J 6 bases; bases outside gene matches: 8. In germline, CDR1 is SEHNR, CDR2 FQNEAQ (reference sequence). DNA for the CDR3: TGTGCCAGCAGCCCATACCGACTAGCGGGGGGGCAGACCCAGTACTTC. Encoded protein: CASSPYRLAGGQTQYF.

J is TRBJ2-2 and V is TRBV5-1; 7 bases are a match to TRBD1. Germline lookup yields CDR1 SGHRS and CDR2 YFSETQ. This CDR3 comprises 14 residues. V lost 4 bases and J lost 6; bases outside the gene matches: 6. The CDR3 loop is CASSRQTGSGELFF. For the CDR3, the DNA is TGCGCCAGCAGCCGCCAGACAGGGTCCGGGGAGCTGTTTTTT.

Ten or more counts support this clonotype. The chain uses TRBV5-1 and TRBJ2-7; D not resolved. This CDR3 spans 13 amino acids. Trimming shortened V by 4 bases and J by 3 bases, and 11 bases separated the two germline ends. Germline CDR1 is SGHRS and CDR2 is YFSETQ. The CDR3 DNA sequence: TGCGCCAGCAGCCTCGACCGACACTACGAGCAGTACTTC. Its translation: CASSLDRHYEQYF. Looking up the rest from reference TRBV5-1 and TRBJ2-7 gives the full variable domain: KAGVTQTPRYLIKTRGQQVTLSCSPISGHRSVSWYQQTPGQGLQFLFEYFSETQRNKGNFPGRFSGRQFSNSRSEMNVSTLELGDSALYLCASSLDRHYEQYFGPGTRLTVT.

This clonotype was counted between two and nine times. The rearrangement joins TRBV3-1 to TRBJ2-5; 7 bases match TRBD2. Germline CDR1 reads LGHDT; CDR2 reads YNNKEL (reference sequence). With 3 bases clipped from V and 2 bases from J, the junction kept 12 bases outside the gene matches. The CDR3 contains 17 residues. This chain's CDR3 is CASSHLTGLRGQETQYF. The CDR3 DNA is TGTGCCAGCAGCCACCTCACGGGACTACGCGGACAAGAGACCCAGTACTTC.

This clonotype has a count of ten or more. The CDR3 protein is CASSYRLGTETQYF. CDR3 in DNA: TGTGCCAGCAGTTACAGACTAGGAACGGAGACCCAGTACTTC. This chain connects TRBV28 to TRBJ2-5, with D maybe TRBD2 (6 bases). CDR3 length: 14 residues. Germline V gene data show CDR1 as MDHEN and CDR2 as SYDVKM. The V and J ends lost 4 bases and 5 bases respectively, with 14 bases between them. The full variable domain, in which reference TRBV28 and TRBJ2-5 provide the parts outside the CDR3, is DVKVTQSSRYLVKRTGEKVFLECVQDMDHENMFWYRQDPGLGLRLIYFSYDVKMKEKGDIPEGYSVSREKKERFSLILESASTNQTSMYLCASSYRLGTETQYFGPGTRLLVL.

A word on this clonotype: This may be a read error: a much more frequent sequence differs by one nucleotide. This chain joins TRBV7-2 and TRBJ2-1, with D perhaps matching TRBD1 or TRBD2 (6 bases each). V was trimmed by 1 base and J by 7 bases, leaving 29 bases between them. The CDR3 is made up of 20 amino acids. From germline, CDR1 is SGHTA and CDR2 FQGNSA. The CDR3 region has the DNA TGTGCCAGCAGCTTAGATGGAGGGGGGACGGTGCGGGCCTGGGCTAATGAGCAGTTCTTC. This encodes CASSLDGGGTVRAWANEQFF.

In its sample, this clonotype was seen many times. V is TRBV7-8 and J is TRBJ2-7; D is possibly TRBD2 (5 bases). The CDR3 has 15 amino acids. Germline CDR1 reads SGHVS; CDR2 reads FQNEAQ. V lost 1 base and J 4 bases, leaving 14 bases between the germline ends. CDR3 nucleotide sequence: TGTGCCAGCAGCTTAGTTGGAGCGGTAATTTACGAGCAGTACTTC. It yields the protein CASSLVGAVIYEQYF.

This rearrangement joins TRBV10-3 to TRBJ1-4; TRBD1 might be the D (5 bases). Germline lookup yields CDR1 ENHRY and CDR2 SYGVKD. The V gene lost 3 bases and the J gene lost 0 bases, with 8 bases spanning the gap. The CDR3 is 15 amino acids. The CDR3 sequence: CAISEQEATNEKLFF. CDR3 DNA sequence: TGTGCCATCAGTGAACAGGAGGCAACTAATGAAAAACTGTTTTTT.

This clonotype has at least ten counts. The rearrangement uses TRBV5-1 and TRBJ2-3; TRBD1 agrees at 8 bases. Trimming cost V 2 bases and J 0 bases; bases outside gene matches: 2. Germline V lookup: CDR1 SGHRS, CDR2 YFSETQ. CDR3 length: 15 amino acids. CDR3 residues: CASSFQGASTDTQYF. In nucleotides, the CDR3 is TGCGCCAGCAGCTTTCAGGGGGCTAGCACAGATACGCAGTATTTT.

The chain is built from TRBV7-9 and TRBJ2-4; D is undetermined. The germline V gene encodes CDR1 SEHNR and CDR2 FQNEAQ (reference sequence). V dropped 1 base and J dropped 0 bases, with 13 bases sitting between them. This CDR3 spans 17 amino acids. CDR3 residues: CASSLGTAQQAKNIQYF. The CDR3 bases are TGTGCCAGCAGCTTAGGAACAGCTCAACAAGCCAAAAACATTCAGTACTTC.

The chain recombines TRBV5-1 with TRBJ2-5; 7 bases match TRBD1. CDR3 length: 16 amino acids. Germline loops: CDR1 SGHRS, CDR2 YFSETQ. V lost 2 bases and J lost 3; bases outside the gene matches: 10. In nucleotides, the CDR3 is TGCGCCAGCAGCTTCATAGGGGGCATTTCGAAAGAGACCCAGTACTTC. Translated, it gives CASSFIGGISKETQYF.

Only a few counts were recorded for this clonotype. This rearrangement joins TRBV6-2 or TRBV6-3 to TRBJ2-7; possible D gene TRBD1, 5 bases. Trimming shortened V by 8 bases and J by 3 bases, and 11 bases separated the two germline ends. The CDR3 sequence is 12 residues long. CDR1 MNHEY and CDR2 SVGEGT come from the germline V gene. The CDR3 bases are TGTGCCAGCGTCTCAGGGTTCTACGAGCAGTACTTC. Residues: CASVSGFYEQYF.

This clonotype was found a few times. The V and J genes are TRBV7-6 and TRBJ2-3; D gene ambiguous. Deletions cut 0 bases from V and 6 bases from J, with 7 bases between. The V gene's germline CDR1 is SGHVS and CDR2 FNYEAQ. The CDR3 extends over 13 amino acids. The CDR3 nucleotides read TGTGCCAGCAGCTTAGCCGCGAGGGATACGCAGTATTTT. Translated, it gives CASSLAARDTQYF.

This clonotype occurred many times. The CDR3 region has the DNA TGTGCCAGCAGTTACCCCCGGACTAGCGGGGGGTCCAACACAGATACGCAGTATTTT. It specifies CASSYPRTSGGSNTDTQYF. The chain has TRBV6-5 and TRBJ2-3, with 14 bases matching TRBD2. V lost 2 bases and J lost 2; bases outside the gene matches: 9. The length of the CDR3 is 19 residues. The germline gives CDR1 MNHEY, CDR2 SVGAGI.

This clonotype was seen repeatedly, ten times or more. V usage is TRBV5-1 and J usage is TRBJ2-4; TRBD1 might be the D (5 bases). The CDR3 extends over 15 amino acids. V was pared by 0 bases and J by 6 bases, with 13 bases between. Germline CDR1 is SGHRS and CDR2 is YFSETQ. Here the CDR3 DNA reads TGCGCCAGCAGCTTGGAGTCAGGGCCGTTAAACATTCAGTACTTC. Translating it yields CASSLESGPLNIQYF.

This clonotype was detected ten times or more. The J gene is TRBJ2-3, the V gene TRBV18; D gene uncertain. The CDR3 loop spans 13 amino acids. Germline values: CDR1 KGHSH, CDR2 LQKENI. V lost 1 base and J 2 bases, leaving 4 bases between the germline ends. For the CDR3, the DNA is TGTGCCAGCTCACCACGACACACAGATACGCAGTATTTT. Its translation: CASSPRHTDTQYF. The full variable domain, completed using reference TRBV18 and TRBJ2-3, is NAGVMQNPRHLVRRRGQEARLRCSPMKGHSHVYWYRQLPEEGLKFMVYLQKENIIDESGMPKERFSAEFPKEGPSILRIQQVVRGDSAAYFCASSPRHTDTQYFGPGTRLTVL.

J is TRBJ2-3 and V is TRBV12-3 or TRBV12-4; D not certain. Trimming cost V 7 bases and J 4 bases, with 18 bases left between them. The CDR3 is 15 amino acids. CDR3 protein: CASTRTARGSDTQYF. CDR3 coding DNA: TGTGCCAGCACCAGAACTGCCCGTGGGTCAGATACGCAGTATTTT.

This clonotype was seen many times. The chain carries TRBV5-5 and TRBJ1-1, with a weak D call TRBD1 (5 bases). CDR3 length: 17 amino acids. Germline CDR1 is SGHKS and CDR2 is YYEKEE (reference sequence). The V gene lost 0 bases and the J gene lost 6 bases, with 21 bases spanning the gap. The CDR3 DNA reads TGTGCCAGCAGCTTGGAGGTGTGGAGAATTCGGGACCCTGAAGCTTTCTTT. This translates into CASSLEVWRIRDPEAFF.

This clonotype was found a few times. The rearrangement joins TRBV13 to TRBJ2-5, with a weak D call TRBD1 (5 bases). Looked up from germline, CDR1 is PRHDT and CDR2 is FYEKMQ (reference sequence). Trimming left V 5 bases short and J 1 base short, with 20 bases between. The CDR3 is made up of 17 amino acids. CDR3 bases: TGTGCCAGCAGCCCCCCCCCGGACACCCCGACCCAAGAGACCCAGTACTTC. Translating gives CASSPPPDTPTQETQYF.

In its sample, this clonotype was seen many times. CDR3 DNA: TGCGCCAGCAGCTTGGTACGGACAGGGAGGACTGAAGCTTTCTTT. Translated, it gives CASSLVRTGRTEAFF. V and J are TRBV5-1 and TRBJ1-1; 8 nucleotides match TRBD1. This CDR3 contains 15 residues. Germline CDR1 reads SGHRS; CDR2 reads YFSETQ. After removal of 0 bases from V and 5 bases from J, the junction contained 6 bases not matched to a gene.